Below, 20 T cell receptor beta chains from the same sample are listed, as sequenced in a study of T cell clones after liver transplantation. Assay: immunoSEQ multiplex PCR; the TCRdb copy retains only in-frame clones and omits some. The repertoire consists of over 50,000 clones, with roughly 90% occurring once and the leading ten covering about 15%. The sequenced sample was CD8+ T cells from blood, obtained 12 months after liver transplant. These receptors came from a human patient who received a liver transplant. Certain T cells may be donor cells from the graft.

This clone was found once. This chain joins TRBV9 and TRBJ2-7; D is possibly TRBD1 (8 bases). V lost 3 bases and J lost 0, with 28 bases in between. CDR3 length: 20 residues. In germline, CDR1 is SGDLS, CDR2 YYNGEE. The CDR3 DNA reads TGTGCCAGCAGCGCCGACCCTGGGGGGGAGGACAGGGACCTCTCCTACGAGCAGTACTTC. The encoded protein is CASSADPGGEDRDLSYEQYF. Full variable domain (rest looked up from reference TRBV9 and TRBJ2-7): DSGVTQTPKHLITATGQRVTLRCSPRSGDLSVYWYQQSLDQGLQFLIQYYNGEERAKGNILERFSAQQFPDLHSELNLSSLELGDSALYFCASSADPGGEDRDLSYEQYFGPGTRLTVT.

V and J are TRBV28 and TRBJ2-5; TRBD1 agrees at 11 bases. The germline gives CDR1 MDHEN, CDR2 SYDVKM. The V and J ends lost 7 bases and 3 bases, in that order; junction bases with no gene match: 7. The CDR3 covers 15 residues. The CDR3: CASTPDRGRKETQYF. The CDR3 nucleotides are TGTGCCAGCACCCCGGACAGGGGGCGTAAAGAGACCCAGTACTTC.

The rearrangement uses TRBV9 and TRBJ1-2, with 7 bases identical to TRBD1. The trim removed 0 bases at V and 2 bases at J, leaving 4 bases unmatched. The CDR3 length is 15 residues. Germline V gives CDR1 SGDLS, CDR2 YYNGEE. This CDR3 is CASSVGGGRNYGYTF. Here the CDR3 DNA reads TGTGCCAGCAGCGTAGGAGGGGGCAGAAACTATGGCTACACCTTC.

The rearrangement uses TRBV27 and TRBJ2-1; unclear D gene. CDR3 size: 13 residues. V lost 2 bases and J 7 bases, leaving 9 bases between the germline ends. CDR1 and CDR2 from the germline V gene are MNHEY and SMNVEV (reference sequence). CDR3 coding DNA: TGTGCCAGCAGTTTAGACCTGCGGAATGAGCAGTTCTTC. Encoded protein: CASSLDLRNEQFF.

This clone was observed a single time. This chain joins TRBV15 and TRBJ1-4; tentative D call: TRBD1 (6 bases). With 5 bases removed from V and 3 bases from J, the gap between germline ends came to 13 bases. This CDR3 contains 15 residues. Germline V lookup: CDR1 LNHNV, CDR2 YYDKDF (reference sequence). CDR3 in DNA: TGTGCCACCAGCCCTGGACAGACCTCTAATGAAAAACTGTTTTTT. Residues: CATSPGQTSNEKLFF.

The V gene is TRBV28, the J gene TRBJ2-1, with D possibly being TRBD1 (6 bases). CDR1 and CDR2 from the germline V gene are MDHEN and SYDVKM. V lost 3 bases and J lost 2, with 20 bases in between. This CDR3 has 18 residues. The CDR3 loop is CASSFTRTRGHTYNEQFF. In nucleotides, the CDR3 is TGTGCCAGCAGTTTTACCCGCACCAGGGGCCATACCTACAATGAGCAGTTCTTC.

This clone was recorded only once. The chain employs TRBV6-5 and TRBJ2-7; D unclear. The V gene's germline CDR1 is MNHEY and CDR2 SVGAGI. The germline V and J ends were trimmed by 1 base and 2 bases, with 12 bases remaining between them. The CDR3 has 15 residues. CDR3 bases: TGTGCCAGCAGTTACTGGAATGACATGACCTACGAGCAGTACTTC. It codes for CASSYWNDMTYEQYF.

This chain uses TRBV6-5 with TRBJ2-7; D may match TRBD1 or TRBD2 (5 bases each). The CDR3 length is 14 residues. Germline values: CDR1 MNHEY, CDR2 SVGAGI. Trimming shortened V by 0 bases and J by 1 base, and 7 bases separated the two germline ends. CDR3 loop: CASSYSGASYEQYF. In DNA form, the CDR3 reads TGTGCCAGCAGTTACTCCGGGGCTTCCTACGAGCAGTACTTC.

The rearrangement joins TRBV5-1 to TRBJ1-1; D is unresolved. V lost 0 bases and J 2 bases, leaving 11 bases between the germline ends. The CDR3 totals 15 residues. In germline, CDR1 is SGHRS, CDR2 YFSETQ. This CDR3 reads CASSLELLGNTEAFF. The DNA for the CDR3 is TGCGCCAGCAGCTTGGAATTACTGGGAAACACTGAAGCTTTCTTT.

The chain couples TRBV29-1 to TRBJ2-6; no clear D gene. The length of the CDR3 is 12 residues. V lost 0 bases to trimming and J lost 3 bases, with 0 bases between them. From germline, CDR1 is SQVTM and CDR2 ANQGSEA. The CDR3 here is CSVEDGANVLTF. In nucleotides, the CDR3 is TGCAGCGTTGAAGATGGGGCCAACGTCCTGACTTTC. The complete variable domain, with remaining parts taken from reference TRBV29-1 and TRBJ2-6, reads SAVISQKPSRDICQRGTSLTIQCQVDSQVTMMFWYRQQPGQSLTLIATANQGSEATYESGFVIDKFPISRPNLTFSTLTVSNMSPEDSSIYLCSVEDGANVLTFGAGSRLTVL.

The chain employs TRBV19 and TRBJ2-7; D is tentatively TRBD1 or TRBD2 (5 bases each). This CDR3 has 14 residues. The germline CDR1 and CDR2 sequences are LNHDA and SQIVND (reference sequence). Trimming stripped 3 bases from V and 2 bases from J, with 11 bases between. The CDR3 region has the DNA TGTGCCAGTAGTATTGGGGGTGGCCCCTACGAGCAGTACTTC. It yields the protein CASSIGGGPYEQYF.

This chain uses TRBV6-5 with TRBJ2-1; tentatively, D is TRBD2 (5 bases). The CDR3 has 12 residues. The V gene's germline CDR1 is MNHEY and CDR2 SVGAGI. Trimming cost V 3 bases and J 7 bases, with 7 bases left between them. The CDR3 here is CASSYPGNEQFF. Here the CDR3 DNA reads TGTGCCAGCAGTTATCCGGGGAATGAGCAGTTCTTC.

This clone was counted only a few times. J is TRBJ2-2 and V is TRBV6-5; D might be TRBD1 (6 bases). CDR1 MNHEY and CDR2 SVGAGI come from the germline V gene. The V end was cut by 5 bases, the J end by 8 bases, with 12 bases between. The CDR3 totals 13 residues. The CDR3 DNA sequence: TGTGCCAGCAGTGTACAGGGTGCAGGGGAGCTGTTTTTT. As protein: CASSVQGAGELFF.

V and J are TRBV5-6 and TRBJ1-2; D is ambiguous. Looked up from germline, CDR1 is SGHDT and CDR2 is YYEEEE. The CDR3 extends over 14 amino acids. V dropped 2 bases and J dropped 3 bases, with 11 bases sitting between them. The CDR3 loop reads CASSLIPRDYGYTF. CDR3 bases: TGTGCCAGCAGCTTAATCCCCAGAGACTATGGCTACACCTTC.

The genes are TRBV15 and TRBJ1-1; 9 positions agree with TRBD1. Germline CDR1 is LNHNV and CDR2 is YYDKDF (reference sequence). The CDR3 consists of 14 residues. V lost 5 bases and J lost 4; bases outside the gene matches: 5. The CDR3 protein is CATSSGTGLTEAFF. CDR3 coding DNA: TGTGCCACCAGCTCCGGGACAGGGCTCACTGAAGCTTTCTTT.

V is TRBV7-9 and J is TRBJ2-7; D unclear. Germline V gene data show CDR1 as SEHNR and CDR2 as FQNEAQ (reference sequence). The CDR3 spans 14 residues. The V end was cut by 5 bases, the J end by 4 bases, with 15 bases between. The CDR3, as DNA: TGTGCCAGCAGCCCCAAGACGGACGGTTACGAGCAGTACTTC. Protein: CASSPKTDGYEQYF.

This clone has just a few counts. The rearrangement links TRBV19 to TRBJ2-1; no firm D call. Looked up from germline, CDR1 is LNHDA and CDR2 is SQIVND (reference sequence). The length of the CDR3 is 13 residues. The V and J ends lost 5 bases and 5 bases respectively, with 10 bases between them. The CDR3 region has the DNA TGTGCCAGTAGTTGGGCCACCGACAATGAGCAGTTCTTC. This codes for CASSWATDNEQFF.

The J gene is TRBJ2-3, the V gene TRBV25-1; D call uncertain. The V end lost 3 bases, the J end lost 2 bases, and 18 bases lay between the germline ends. The CDR3 runs 17 residues. Germline values: CDR1 MGHDK, CDR2 SYGVNS. The CDR3 here is CASSDHPLEWITDTQYF. The CDR3 nucleotides are TGTGCCAGCAGTGACCACCCCTTGGAATGGATCACAGATACGCAGTATTTT.

The chain is built from TRBV11-3 and TRBJ2-7, with D maybe TRBD1 (5 bases). The germline V gene has CDR1 SGHNT and CDR2 YENEEA. The CDR3 sequence is 20 residues long. V was cut by 5 bases and J by 4 bases, with 33 bases left in between. CDR3 protein: CASSVRPIPLQDIVPYEQYF. The CDR3 nucleotides read TGTGCCAGCAGCGTCAGGCCAATTCCTCTCCAGGACATTGTCCCTTACGAGCAGTACTTC.

The chain couples TRBV29-1 to TRBJ2-7; 10 bases are a match to TRBD2. Germline CDR1 and CDR2: SQVTM and ANQGSEA. CDR3 length: 14 amino acids. The V segment lost 6 bases and the J segment 1 base; nucleotides outside the gene matches: 6. CDR3 amino acids: CSVLGLAESYEQYF. CDR3 bases: TGCAGCGTGTTAGGACTAGCGGAGTCCTACGAGCAGTACTTC.